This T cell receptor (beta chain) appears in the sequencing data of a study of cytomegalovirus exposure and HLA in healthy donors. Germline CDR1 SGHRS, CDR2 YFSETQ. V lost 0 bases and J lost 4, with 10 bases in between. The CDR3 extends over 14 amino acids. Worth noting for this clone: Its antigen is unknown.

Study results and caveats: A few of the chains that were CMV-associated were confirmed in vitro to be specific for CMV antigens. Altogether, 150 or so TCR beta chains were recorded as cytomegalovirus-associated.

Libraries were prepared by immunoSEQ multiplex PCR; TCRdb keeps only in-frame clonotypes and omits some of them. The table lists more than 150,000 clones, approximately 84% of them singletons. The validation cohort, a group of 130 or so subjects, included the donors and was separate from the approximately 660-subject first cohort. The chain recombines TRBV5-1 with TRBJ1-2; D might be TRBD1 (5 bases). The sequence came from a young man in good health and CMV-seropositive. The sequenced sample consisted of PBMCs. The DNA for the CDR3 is TGCGCCAGCAGCTTGGTAACCGGGGGCTATGGCTACACCTTC. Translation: CASSLVTGGYGYTF.